These T cell receptor beta chains were read from a single sample in a study of identical twins. A single record per CDR3 protein comes from TCRdb applying MiXCR to the 5' RACE reads. This table holds around 1.7 million distinct CDR3 sequences, under 35% found once. Sequenced sample: cord blood. The receptor set was obtained from a newborn girl in good health. Each CDR3 is given with its conserved first and last residue. A D gene is named only where the DNA matches it firmly. Rows give clone size only sometimes, using once, few, many, or a class for an expanded clone.

D	V	size	J	DNA	CDR3
TRBD1	TRBV28	few	TRBJ1-2	TGTGCCAGCAGTTCAGGACAGGGTGAGCGGGGCTACACCTTC	CASSSGQGERGYTF
.	TRBV7-9	.	TRBJ2-1	TGTGCCAGCAGCTTCGGGCCGAGCTCCTACAATGAGCAGTTCTTC	CASSFGPSSYNEQFF
TRBD1	TRBV20-1	.	TRBJ1-5	TGCAGTGCTGCCTGGACAGGCAATCCGGGCAATCAGCCCCAGCATTTT	CSAAWTGNPGNQPQHF
.	TRBV25-1	few	TRBJ2-5	TGTGCCAGCAGTGAAAGGGAGCGGCAAGAGACCCAGTACTTC	CASSERERQETQYF
.	TRBV7-9	few	TRBJ2-1	TGTGCCAGCAGCTCTGCAGAGTACAATGAGCAGTTCTTC	CASSSAEYNEQFF
TRBD1	TRBV6-5	few	TRBJ2-3	TGTGCCAGCAGCTTATTGTCGGAACAGGGGGGAGAACGCACAGATACGCAGTATTTT	CASSLLSEQGGERTDTQYF
TRBD2	TRBV6-5	few	TRBJ2-7	TGTGCCAGCAGCCCACTAGCGGGAGTTTGGGAGCAGTACTTC	CASSPLAGVWEQYF
.	TRBV7-2	.	TRBJ2-5	TGTGCCAGCTCACGGGGGGCTCGAGAGACCCAGTACTTC	CASSRGARETQYF
TRBD1	TRBV2	.	TRBJ2-4	TGTGCCAGCATATCCCCACAGGGGAACATTCAGTACTTC	CASISPQGNIQYF
.	TRBV12-3/TRBV12-4	.	TRBJ1-6	TGTGCCAGCAGCGAAGGGGGGACCAATAATTCACCCCTCCACTTT	CASSEGGTNNSPLHF
.	TRBV27	.	TRBJ1-1	TGTGCCAGCACCCTCCGCGGTGGGAACACTGAAGCTTTCTTT	CASTLRGGNTEAFF
TRBD2	TRBV11-2	.	TRBJ2-3	TGTGCCAGCAGCTCGGGACTAGCGGGAGAGTCAGATACGCAGTATTTT	CASSSGLAGESDTQYF
.	TRBV20-1	.	TRBJ2-7	TGCAGTGCTTCCGGGACGCGCTCCTACAATGAGCAGTACTTC	CSASGTRSYNEQYF
TRBD2	TRBV30	few	TRBJ2-5	TGTGCCTGGAGTGTTTCTGCGGTGCGGGGGTACCAAGAGACCCAGTACTTC	CAWSVSAVRGYQETQYF
.	TRBV12-3/TRBV12-4	.	TRBJ1-6	TGTGCCAGCAGCCGACTAAATTCACCCCTCCACTTT	CASSRLNSPLHF
.	TRBV3-1	few	TRBJ1-2	TGTGCCAGCAGCCAAGATTGGGCAGGGGCCGTCTATGGCTACACCTTC	CASSQDWAGAVYGYTF
.	TRBV5-6	few	TRBJ2-3	TGTGCCAGCAGCTTCCCCCACATTTCCCCCACAGATACGCAGTATTTT	CASSFPHISPTDTQYF
.	TRBV20-1	.	TRBJ2-5	TGCAGTGCTGGAGCCCTGATCCAAGAGACCCAGTACTTC	CSAGALIQETQYF
.	TRBV6-5	.	TRBJ2-3	TGTGCCAGCAGGGGCAGGGAGTTTCGTCTGGCTACGCAGTATTTT	CASRGREFRLATQYF
.	TRBV7-2	.	TRBJ1-2	TGTGCCAGCAGCTTAGTAGAAGGAGGGTATGGCTACACCTTC	CASSLVEGGYGYTF
.	TRBV20-1	.	TRBJ2-3	TGCAGTGCTAGAGATGACCGGGGGACAACGGCAGATACGCAGTATTTT	CSARDDRGTTADTQYF
.	TRBV4-2	.	TRBJ1-5	TGTGCCAGCAGCCAAGAGGGTACAGGGAACAATCAGCCCCAGCATTTT	CASSQEGTGNNQPQHF
TRBD1	TRBV20-1	.	TRBJ1-2	TGCAGTGCTAGCGAACAGGGGCAAGGAGATGGCTACACCTTC	CSASEQGQGDGYTF
.	TRBV27	few	TRBJ1-5	TGTGCCAGCAGCTCCGCACCGGTATCACGCAATCAGCCCCAGCATTTT	CASSSAPVSRNQPQHF
.	TRBV11-1	.	TRBJ2-7	TGTGCCAGCAGCTCCCCTCACAGGGGGGGGAACAATGAGCAGTACTTC	CASSSPHRGGNNEQYF
TRBD2	TRBV14	few	TRBJ2-3	TGTGCCAGCAGCCAAGCTTCGCGACTAGCGGGAGCGGATACGCAGTATTTT	CASSQASRLAGADTQYF
TRBD2	TRBV7-9	few	TRBJ2-3	TGTGCCAGCAGCGGTCTGACTAGCGGGAGGGCAGATACGCAGTATTTT	CASSGLTSGRADTQYF
TRBD1	TRBV18	.	TRBJ1-4	TGTGCCAGCTCTCTAAGACAGGGCATTAATGAAAAACTGTTTTTT	CASSLRQGINEKLFF
TRBD2	TRBV28	.	TRBJ2-5	TGTGCCAGCAGTTTGAATCTAGCGGGAGCTGTCCAGTACTTC	CASSLNLAGAVQYF
.	TRBV27	.	TRBJ2-7	TGTGCCAGCAGTTTATGGCTAGGCGAGCAGTACTTC	CASSLWLGEQYF
TRBD1	TRBV12-3/TRBV12-4	few	TRBJ2-2	TGTGCCAGCAGTTTACGGTACAGGGGGCTGATCACCGGGGAGCTGTTTTTT	CASSLRYRGLITGELFF